These 7 T cell receptor beta chains originate from one sample sequenced in a study of OX40 agonist ivuxolimab in advanced cancers. Generated by immunoSEQ multiplex PCR, the TCRdb table keeps only in-frame clones and is missing some. The table has around 46,000 clones, roughly four fifths seen once. The sequencing used CD4+ or CD8+ T cells sorted from blood, collected in a trial of the OX40 agonist ivuxolimab. Source of these receptors: an adult with an advanced solid tumor such as melanoma, head and neck, liver or kidney cancer.

This clone appeared once. The J gene is TRBJ2-7, the V gene TRBV18, with a weak D call TRBD2 (6 bases). Germline V gene sequence: CDR1 KGHSH, CDR2 LQKENI. Trimming stripped 1 base from V and 3 bases from J, with 19 bases between. The CDR3 loop spans 17 amino acids. The CDR3 DNA reads as TGTGCCAGCTCACCACGTTTTTGGGGGGACGGATTCTACGAGCAGTACTTC. It yields the protein CASSPRFWGDGFYEQYF.

The rearrangement joins TRBV12-5 to TRBJ1-2, with 7 positions matching TRBD1. Per germline, CDR1 LGHNT and CDR2 FRNRAP. V lost 6 bases to trimming and J lost 4 bases; unmatched junction nucleotides: 8. The CDR3 has 14 amino acids. CDR3 DNA sequence: TGTGCTAGTGGCGCGGGACAGACGATCTATGGCTACACCTTC. Amino acids: CASGAGQTIYGYTF.

This clone showed up just once. Different DNA sequences within this sample yield the same CDR3. V gene TRBV7-3 combines with J gene TRBJ2-1; unclear D gene. The V gene's germline CDR1 is SGHTA and CDR2 FQGTGA. This CDR3 contains 13 residues. V gave up 4 bases and J gave up 8 bases, with 12 bases separating them. The CDR3 DNA reads as TGTGCCAGCAGCTCCCGGCTTGAGGATGAGCAGTTCTTC. Protein product: CASSSRLEDEQFF.

This sequence joins TRBV7-2 and TRBJ2-7; D not certain. The CDR3 totals 12 residues. CDR1 and CDR2 from the germline V gene are SGHTA and FQGNSA. V lost 9 bases and J lost 3, with 12 bases in between. In DNA form, the CDR3 reads TGTGCCAGTAAATTAGATTTCTACGAGCAGTACTTC. This encodes CASKLDFYEQYF.

The genes are TRBV5-3 and TRBJ1-1; 7 nucleotides agree with TRBD1. TRBV5-3 is an ORF, and what it does is uncertain. CDR3 length: 13 amino acids. Unmatched junction bases numbered 5, after V lost 3 bases and J lost 6 bases. CDR3: CARSSDRAPEAFF. CDR3 DNA: TGTGCCAGAAGCTCCGACAGGGCGCCTGAAGCTTTCTTT.

This chain joins TRBV19 and TRBJ2-6; possible D gene TRBD1, 6 bases. CDR1 LNHDA and CDR2 SQIVND come from the germline V gene (reference sequence). V was clipped by 3 bases and J by 0 bases, with 12 bases between them. The CDR3 length is 17 residues. Written as DNA, the CDR3 is TGTGCCAGTAGTATCGAGGGGGTTACCTCTGGGGCCAACGTCCTGACTTTC. Its protein product is CASSIEGVTSGANVLTF. Full variable domain (missing parts from reference TRBV19 and TRBJ2-6): DGGITQSPKYLFRKEGQNVTLSCEQNLNHDAMYWYRQDPGQGLRLIYYSQIVNDFQKGDIAEGYSVSREKKESFPLTVTSAQKNPTAFYLCASSIEGVTSGANVLTFGAGSRLTVL.

This chain connects TRBV5-6 to TRBJ1-6; D possibly corresponds to TRBD1 (6 bases). Trimming shortened V by 2 bases and J by 11 bases, and 14 bases separated the two germline ends. From germline, CDR1 is SGHDT and CDR2 YYEEEE. This CDR3 comprises 14 residues. This CDR3 is CASSFTGAMTPLHF. CDR3 DNA sequence: TGTGCCAGCAGCTTTACGGGGGCAATGACACCCCTCCACTTT.